This passage covers 24 T cell receptor beta chains from one sample sequenced in a study of T cell responses to AZD1222 COVID-19 vaccine. Only in-frame clones appear in the TCRdb table, and some are missing; sequencing was by immunoSEQ multiplex PCR. The data contain just under 150,000 clones, about 86% of them seen just once; the ten biggest clones take up about 4.9%. The sequences come from peripheral blood, collected 28 days after the second AZD1222 dose. The receptors stem from an adult who received the AZD1222 COVID-19 vaccine.

This chain connects TRBV9 to TRBJ1-1; D gene unclear. Trimming stripped 1 base from V and 1 base from J, with 8 bases between. The CDR3 runs to 14 residues. Germline CDR1 and CDR2: SGDLS and YYNGEE. CDR3 sequence: CASSVNPANTEAFF. For the CDR3, the DNA is TGTGCCAGCAGCGTAAATCCCGCGAACACTGAAGCTTTCTTT.

Points on this clone: At one end, the junction sequence differs from germline, possibly due to a read error. This chain joins TRBV4-2 and TRBJ1-6; D uncertain. This CDR3 spans 12 amino acids. Germline CDR1 is LGHNA and CDR2 is YNFKEQ. The CDR3 loop is CASSQDNSPLHF. In DNA, the CDR3 is TGTGCCAGCAGCCAAGATAACTCACCCCTCCACTTT.

As for this clone: This sample also contains other DNA sequences that code for the same CDR3. The V call is TRBV11-3, the J call TRBJ2-2, with D tentatively TRBD1 (6 bases). V lost 8 bases and J lost 5, with 9 bases in between. Germline loops: CDR1 SGHNT, CDR2 YENEEA. This CDR3 is 12 amino acids long. The CDR3 DNA follows: TGTGCCAGCCGTCAGGGGACCGGGGAGCTGTTTTTT. Translating it yields CASRQGTGELFF.

The chain recombines TRBV9 with TRBJ1-5; 7 nucleotides agree with TRBD1. Looked up from germline, CDR1 is SGDLS and CDR2 is YYNGEE. The CDR3 sequence is 15 residues long. The ends lost 2 bases at V and 5 bases at J; junction bases unmatched: 7. CDR3 nucleotides: TGTGCCAGCAGCGTCCCAGGGGGAGCCGATCAGCCCCAGCATTTT. It specifies CASSVPGGADQPQHF.

This chain uses TRBV27 with TRBJ2-3, with 10 positions matching TRBD2. The CDR3 spans 16 residues. The trim removed 0 bases at V and 0 bases at J, leaving 0 bases unmatched. The germline V gene has CDR1 MNHEY and CDR2 SMNVEV (reference sequence). Written as DNA, the CDR3 is TGTGCCAGCAGTTTATCGACTAGCGGGAGCACAGATACGCAGTATTTT. This codes for CASSLSTSGSTDTQYF.

Comment on this clone: One end of the junction is discordant with germline, which a read error may explain. The chain employs TRBV12-3 or TRBV12-4 and TRBJ1-1; TRBD1 is a possible D gene (6 bases). CDR3 length: 12 amino acids. CDR3 sequence: CASNKRGAEAFF. DNA for the CDR3: TGTGCGAGCAATAAAAGGGGGGCTGAAGCTTTCTTT.

The gene calls are TRBV18 and TRBJ2-1; D is unclear. Germline V gene sequence: CDR1 KGHSH, CDR2 LQKENI. This CDR3 is 13 amino acids long. V lost 3 bases to trimming and J lost 9 bases, with 12 bases between them. The CDR3 DNA follows: TGTGCCAGCTCACCTTCTTCTCTAGGTGAGCAGTTCTTC. It encodes CASSPSSLGEQFF.

The chain employs TRBV5-8 and TRBJ1-5, with TRBD1 matching over 8 bases. The CDR3 sequence is 15 residues long. The germline CDR1 and CDR2 sequences are SGHTS and YDEGEE. V shed 4 bases, J shed 3 bases, and the junction held 6 bases outside the gene matches. CDR3 nucleotides: TGTGCCAGCAGCCCTCGGACAGGGTTCAATCAGCCCCAGCATTTT. Translated: CASSPRTGFNQPQHF.

CDR3 sequence: CASERWDTLPQETQYF. The CDR3 nucleotides read TGCGCCAGCGAGAGATGGGACACCCTCCCTCAAGAGACCCAGTACTTC. The chain is built from TRBV23-1 and TRBJ2-5; the D gene is possibly TRBD1 (6 bases). TRBV23-1 is an open reading frame, and its role is uncertain. This CDR3 is 16 amino acids long. Trimming pared 8 bases from V and 2 bases from J, leaving 21 bases between.

V usage is TRBV15 and J usage is TRBJ2-7; possibly TRBD1 for D (5 bases). Germline loops: CDR1 LNHNV, CDR2 YYDKDF (reference sequence). V was trimmed by 3 bases and J by 3 bases, leaving 15 bases between them. There are 15 residues in the CDR3. For the CDR3, the DNA is TGTGCCACCAGCAGGGGTGTAGGGGCCGACTACGAGCAGTACTTC. Translated, it gives CATSRGVGADYEQYF.

The CDR3 loop reads CASARDYSNQPQHF. Here the CDR3 DNA reads TGTGCCAGTGCGCGGGATTATAGCAATCAGCCCCAGCATTTT. This rearrangement joins TRBV19 to TRBJ1-5; D uncertain. Germline assignment: CDR1 LNHDA and CDR2 SQIVND (reference sequence). This CDR3 is 14 amino acids long. Trimming took off 8 bases at V and 0 bases at J, with 11 bases between the two ends. The variable domain in full, completed from reference TRBV19 and TRBJ1-5, reads DGGITQSPKYLFRKEGQNVTLSCEQNLNHDAMYWYRQDPGQGLRLIYYSQIVNDFQKGDIAEGYSVSREKKESFPLTVTSAQKNPTAFYLCASARDYSNQPQHFGDGTRLSIL.

This chain links TRBV9 with TRBJ1-3; no reliable D call. The CDR3 covers 14 residues. Trimming cost V 2 bases and J 2 bases, with 8 bases left between them. Germline V gene data show CDR1 as SGDLS and CDR2 as YYNGEE. The CDR3: CASSVRGAGNTIYF. In DNA, the CDR3 is TGTGCCAGCAGCGTCCGCGGGGCTGGAAACACCATATATTTT.

This rearrangement joins TRBV19 to TRBJ1-4, with a weak D call TRBD1 (5 bases). Germline CDR1 and CDR2: LNHDA and SQIVND (reference sequence). Trimming cost V 3 bases and J 1 base, with 6 bases left between them. This CDR3 comprises 14 residues. Here the CDR3 DNA reads TGTGCCAGTAGTATCCAGGGAACTAATGAAAAACTGTTTTTT. Amino acids: CASSIQGTNEKLFF.

The chain combines TRBV7-2 with TRBJ2-1; D gene ambiguous. Germline V gene data show CDR1 as SGHTA and CDR2 as FQGNSA. The V end was cut by 5 bases, the J end by 4 bases, with 6 bases between. CDR3 length equals 12 residues. The CDR3 here is CASSHRYNEQFF. The CDR3 DNA sequence: TGTGCCAGCAGCCACCGTTACAATGAGCAGTTCTTC. Full variable domain (outside the CDR3, taken from reference TRBV7-2 and TRBJ2-1): GAGVSQSPSNKVTEKGKDVELRCDPISGHTALYWYRQSLGQGLEFLIYFQGNSAPDKSGLPSDRFSAERTGGSVSTLTIQRTQQEDSAVYLCASSHRYNEQFFGPGTRLTVL.

This clone was counted between two and nine times. The chain has TRBV4-2 and TRBJ1-1; the D is unclear. Trimming stripped 0 bases from V and 1 base from J, with 9 bases between. The CDR3 extends over 15 amino acids. CDR1 LGHNA and CDR2 YNFKEQ come from the germline V gene. CDR3 coding DNA: TGTGCCAGCAGCCAAGAGACATACGAGAACACTGAAGCTTTCTTT. It is translated as CASSQETYENTEAFF.

V usage is TRBV28 and J usage is TRBJ1-5, with 9 bases that match TRBD1. The CDR3 runs to 15 residues. Germline V lookup: CDR1 MDHEN, CDR2 SYDVKM. After removal of 5 bases from V and 5 bases from J, the junction contained 7 bases not matched to a gene. CDR3 in DNA: TGTGCCAGCAGTCCCCGGACAGGGGTGGATCAGCCCCAGCATTTT. It encodes CASSPRTGVDQPQHF.

This clone was seen a few times. This sequence joins TRBV10-2 and TRBJ2-7, with 10 bases aligning to TRBD2. V lost 2 bases and J lost 7; bases outside the gene matches: 11. There are 16 residues in the CDR3. Germline loops: CDR1 WSHSY, CDR2 SAAADI. DNA of the CDR3: TGCGCCAGCAGTGAGGCTGAGCGGGGGGGCCCGGGGGAGCAGTACTTC. Translation: CASSEAERGGPGEQYF.

This chain uses TRBV27 with TRBJ1-6, with TRBD1 matching 8 bases. V was pared by 8 bases and J by 10 bases, with 10 bases of the junction left unmatched. Germline V gives CDR1 MNHEY, CDR2 SMNVEV (reference sequence). The CDR3 sequence is 14 residues long. CDR3 sequence reads: CASASGTGSSPLHF. DNA for the CDR3: TGTGCCAGCGCATCCGGGACAGGAAGCTCACCCCTCCACTTT.

Only one count was recorded for this clone. The chain employs TRBV5-1 and TRBJ1-1; D ambiguous. There are 14 residues in the CDR3. Trimming pared 4 bases from V and 2 bases from J, leaving 12 bases between. CDR1 and CDR2 from the germline V gene are SGHRS and YFSETQ. The CDR3: CASSLTSLNTEAFF. CDR3 nucleotide sequence: TGCGCCAGCAGCCTGACCTCCCTTAACACTGAAGCTTTCTTT.

The chain joins TRBV7-9 to TRBJ1-1; D remains unclear. The CDR3 runs 13 residues. The germline gives CDR1 SEHNR, CDR2 FQNEAQ (reference sequence). Trimming removed 5 bases at V and 10 bases at J, with 17 bases between. CDR3 protein: CASSPRGTAGAFF. The CDR3 nucleotides read TGTGCCAGCAGCCCCCGAGGAACGGCAGGAGCTTTCTTT.

This clone was picked up one time. The chain is built from TRBV29-1 and TRBJ2-1, with 8 bases that match TRBD2. V lost 4 bases and J lost 4; bases outside the gene matches: 18. This CDR3 region has 18 residues. Germline V gene lookup returns CDR1 SQVTM and CDR2 ANQGSEA. DNA for the CDR3: TGCAGCGTTGTCGGTGCTAGCGGGCCACACGGGGTTTACAATGAGCAGTTCTTC. Amino acids: CSVVGASGPHGVYNEQFF.

The chain carries TRBV11-3 and TRBJ2-3; TRBD1 agrees at 7 bases. Trimming at V came to 6 bases and at J to 0 bases, leaving 3 bases not matched to a gene. The CDR3 has 14 residues. Germline-derived CDR1 and CDR2 are SGHNT and YENEEA. CDR3 bases: TGTGCCAGCAGTCCGGGACAGAGCACAGATACGCAGTATTTT. Encoded protein: CASSPGQSTDTQYF.

This chain joins TRBV19 and TRBJ2-7; D possibly uses TRBD1 or TRBD2 (5 bases each). Germline values: CDR1 LNHDA, CDR2 SQIVND (reference sequence). V was shortened by 2 bases and J by 7 bases, with 15 bases between the two germline ends. The CDR3 loop spans 14 amino acids. As DNA, the CDR3 is TGTGCCAGTAGTATACCCCACGGGGCGGAGGAGCAGTACTTC. Encoded protein: CASSIPHGAEEQYF.

The chain has TRBV11-2 and TRBJ2-3; no clear D gene. Trimming stripped 6 bases from V and 1 base from J, with 5 bases between. Germline CDR1 SGHAT, CDR2 FQNNGV. The CDR3 covers 12 residues. This CDR3 is CASRGRTDTQYF. CDR3 in DNA: TGTGCCAGCAGGGGTCGCACAGATACGCAGTATTTT.